This T cell receptor (beta chain) is drawn from a study of CD8+ T cells in alopecia areata. Study findings and constraints: Mouse data revealed clearer TCR sharing than patient data did, a gap possibly tied to HLA. Many expanded lesional clones persisted in scalp and blood during tofacitinib. Only one nonresponder was present, which leaves the link between baseline CD8+ expansion and response uncertain. Affected scalp, especially in alopecia totalis/universalis, had a higher clonality than normal scalp did.

Reverse transcription of extracted RNA yielded cDNA, which provided the sequencing template. Profiled with immunoSEQ multiplex PCR; TCRdb holds only in-frame clones, not every one. Of 120,000 to 150,000 clones listed, about 88% are singletons. Regarding treatment: oral pan-JAK inhibitor, 5-10 mg twice daily. After removal of 4 bases from V and 3 bases from J, the junction contained 8 bases not matched to a gene. The CDR3 totals 15 residues. Germline loops: CDR1 SGHRS, CDR2 YFSETQ. Remarks on this clone: Its matching antigen is unknown.

This chain connects TRBV5-1 to TRBJ2-7; 9 nucleotides align to TRBD1. This material consisted of CD8+ T cells sorted from blood, taken at week 4, from a patient treated with tofacitinib. This receptor was identified in a human donor with alopecia areata. The CDR3 loop is CASSEGTGLGYEQYF. CDR3 nucleotide sequence: TGCGCCAGCAGCGAAGGGACAGGGCTTGGCTACGAGCAGTACTTC.